A single TCR beta chain is shown here with its context. The antigen remains undetermined. This entry is derived from a study of long-term antiretroviral therapy in people with HIV. Whole-study results and caveats: ART adherence, viral resistance and therapy changes went undocumented. Repertoire composition at all time points was dominated by clones that had expanded before ART.

This CDR3 is 13 amino acids long. Germline V lookup: CDR1 SGHNT, CDR2 YYREEE (reference sequence). Losses at the gene ends were 5 bases for V and 6 bases for J; bases not matched to a gene: 5. At survey level, the immunoSEQ assay was run in its v3.0 version. The method was immunoSEQ multiplex PCR; TCRdb's version includes in-frame clones alone and lacks a portion of them. The table has 20,000 to 25,000 clones, more than 70% seen once. The input for sequencing was unsorted PBMCs, taken around 2.4 years after starting antiretroviral therapy. The rearrangement uses TRBV5-4 and TRBJ2-3, with 8 bases aligning to TRBD1. The clonotype was recovered from a man aged 35 to 55 with HIV. The CDR3 nucleotides read TGTGCCAGCAGTTCACAGGGGGATGATACGCAGTATTTT. It codes for CASSSQGDDTQYF. Full variable domain (outside the CDR3, taken from reference TRBV5-4 and TRBJ2-3): ETGVTQSPTHLIKTRGQQVTLRCSSQSGHNTVSWYQQALGQGPQFIFQYYREEENGRGNFPPRFSGLQFPNYSSELNVNALELDDSALYLCASSSQGDDTQYFGPGTRLTVL.